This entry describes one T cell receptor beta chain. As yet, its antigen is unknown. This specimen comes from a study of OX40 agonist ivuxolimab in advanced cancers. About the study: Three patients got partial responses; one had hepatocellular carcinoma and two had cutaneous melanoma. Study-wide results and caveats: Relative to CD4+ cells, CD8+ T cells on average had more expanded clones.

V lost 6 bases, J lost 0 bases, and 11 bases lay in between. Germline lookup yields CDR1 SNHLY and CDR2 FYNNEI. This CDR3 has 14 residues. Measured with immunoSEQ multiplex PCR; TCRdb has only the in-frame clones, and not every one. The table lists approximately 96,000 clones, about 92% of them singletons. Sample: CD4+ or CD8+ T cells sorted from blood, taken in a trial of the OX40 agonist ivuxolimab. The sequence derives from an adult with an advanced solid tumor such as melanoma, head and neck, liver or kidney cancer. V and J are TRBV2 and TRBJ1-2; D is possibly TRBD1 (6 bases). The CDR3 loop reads CASRHRAPNYGYTF. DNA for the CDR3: TGTGCCAGCAGGCACAGGGCTCCTAACTATGGCTACACCTTC.